This T cell receptor (beta chain) was sequenced for a study of blood T cell repertoires in COVID-19. The wider study: Some COVID-19 samples were acute and others convalescent; all came from the United States, Italy and Spain.

TCRdb's copy holds only in-frame clones and misses some; the assay was immunoSEQ multiplex PCR. The repertoire holds about 80,000 clones, almost 85% seen once, with roughly a fifth in the top ten. Germline V gene sequence: CDR1 SGHNT, CDR2 YENEEA. Trimming took 5 bases from V and 4 from J, leaving 12 bases between them. The CDR3 length is 14 residues. What was sequenced was peripheral blood. This rearrangement joins TRBV11-3 to TRBJ2-1, with D possibly being TRBD2 (5 bases). This TCR was sampled from a human donor in a cohort sampled during active COVID-19. The CDR3: CASSRDGGYNEQFF. The CDR3 DNA follows: TGTGCCAGCAGCCGAGACGGCGGGTACAATGAGCAGTTCTTC.